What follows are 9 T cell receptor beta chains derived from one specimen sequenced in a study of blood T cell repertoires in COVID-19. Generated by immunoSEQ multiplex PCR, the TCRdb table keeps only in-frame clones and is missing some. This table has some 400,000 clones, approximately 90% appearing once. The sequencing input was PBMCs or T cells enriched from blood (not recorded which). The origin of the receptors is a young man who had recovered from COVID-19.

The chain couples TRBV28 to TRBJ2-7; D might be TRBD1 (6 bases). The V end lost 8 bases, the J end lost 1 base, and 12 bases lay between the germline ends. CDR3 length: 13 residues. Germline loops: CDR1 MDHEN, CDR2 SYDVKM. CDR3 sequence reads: CASSGAISYEQYF. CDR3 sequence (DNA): TGTGCCAGCTCAGGGGCAATTTCCTACGAGCAGTACTTC.

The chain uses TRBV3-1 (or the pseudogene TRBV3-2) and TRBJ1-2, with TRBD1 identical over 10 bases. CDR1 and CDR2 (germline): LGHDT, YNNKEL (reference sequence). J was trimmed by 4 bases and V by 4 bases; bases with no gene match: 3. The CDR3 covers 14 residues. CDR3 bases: TGTGCCAGCAGCCCCCGGGACAGGGGCTATGGCTACACCTTC. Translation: CASSPRDRGYGYTF.

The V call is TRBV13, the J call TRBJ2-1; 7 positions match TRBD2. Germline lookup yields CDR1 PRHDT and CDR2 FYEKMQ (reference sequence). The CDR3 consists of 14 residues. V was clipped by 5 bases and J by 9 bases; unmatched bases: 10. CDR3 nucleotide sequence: TGTGCCAGCAGCCCGGGGGAGGGATGGGGTGAGCAGTTCTTC. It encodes CASSPGEGWGEQFF.

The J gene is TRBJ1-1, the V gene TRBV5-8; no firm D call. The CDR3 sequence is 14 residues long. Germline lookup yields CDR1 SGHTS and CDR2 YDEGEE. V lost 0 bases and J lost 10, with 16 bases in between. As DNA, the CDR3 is TGTGCCAGCAGCTTGGTAGCAGCCCCTTCTGGAGCTTTCTTT. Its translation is CASSLVAAPSGAFF.

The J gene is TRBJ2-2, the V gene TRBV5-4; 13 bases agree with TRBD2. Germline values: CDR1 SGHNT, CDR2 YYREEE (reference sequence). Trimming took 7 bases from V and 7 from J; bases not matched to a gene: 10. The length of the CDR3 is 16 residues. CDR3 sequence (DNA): TGTGCCAGCTCCAGGGGGGGACTAGCGGGAATCGGGGAGCTGTTTTTT. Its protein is CASSRGGLAGIGELFF.

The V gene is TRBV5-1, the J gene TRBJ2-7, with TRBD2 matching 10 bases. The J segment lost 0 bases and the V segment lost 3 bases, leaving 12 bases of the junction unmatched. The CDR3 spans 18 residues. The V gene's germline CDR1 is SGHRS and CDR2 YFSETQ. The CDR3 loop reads CASSSLGTSVTSSYEQYF. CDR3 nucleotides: TGCGCCAGCAGCTCCCTTGGGACTAGCGTTACCAGCTCCTACGAGCAGTACTTC.

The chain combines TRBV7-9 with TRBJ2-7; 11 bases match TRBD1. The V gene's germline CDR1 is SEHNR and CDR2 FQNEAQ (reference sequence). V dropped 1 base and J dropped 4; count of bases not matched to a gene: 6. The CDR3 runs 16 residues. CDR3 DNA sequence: TGTGCCAGCAGCTTAGAAGGGACAGGGGGGAAGTACGAGCAGTACTTC. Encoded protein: CASSLEGTGGKYEQYF.

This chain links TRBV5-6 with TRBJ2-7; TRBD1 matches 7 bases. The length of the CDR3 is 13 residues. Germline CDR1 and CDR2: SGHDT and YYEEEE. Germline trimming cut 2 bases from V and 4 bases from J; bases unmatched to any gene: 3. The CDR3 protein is CASSLRDSYEQYF. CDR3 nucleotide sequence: TGTGCCAGCAGCTTACGGGACAGTTACGAGCAGTACTTC.

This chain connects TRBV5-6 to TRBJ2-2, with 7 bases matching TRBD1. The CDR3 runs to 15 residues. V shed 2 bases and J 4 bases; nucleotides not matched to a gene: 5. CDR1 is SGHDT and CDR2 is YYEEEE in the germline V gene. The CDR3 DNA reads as TGTGCCAGCAGCTTCAAGGACAGGCTCACCGGGGAGCTGTTTTTT. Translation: CASSFKDRLTGELFF. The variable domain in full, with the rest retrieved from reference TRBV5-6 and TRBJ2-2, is DAGVTQSPTHLIKTRGQQVTLRCSPKSGHDTVSWYQQALGQGPQFIFQYYEEEERQRGNFPDRFSGHQFPNYSSELNVNALLLGDSALYLCASSFKDRLTGELFFGEGSRLTVL.